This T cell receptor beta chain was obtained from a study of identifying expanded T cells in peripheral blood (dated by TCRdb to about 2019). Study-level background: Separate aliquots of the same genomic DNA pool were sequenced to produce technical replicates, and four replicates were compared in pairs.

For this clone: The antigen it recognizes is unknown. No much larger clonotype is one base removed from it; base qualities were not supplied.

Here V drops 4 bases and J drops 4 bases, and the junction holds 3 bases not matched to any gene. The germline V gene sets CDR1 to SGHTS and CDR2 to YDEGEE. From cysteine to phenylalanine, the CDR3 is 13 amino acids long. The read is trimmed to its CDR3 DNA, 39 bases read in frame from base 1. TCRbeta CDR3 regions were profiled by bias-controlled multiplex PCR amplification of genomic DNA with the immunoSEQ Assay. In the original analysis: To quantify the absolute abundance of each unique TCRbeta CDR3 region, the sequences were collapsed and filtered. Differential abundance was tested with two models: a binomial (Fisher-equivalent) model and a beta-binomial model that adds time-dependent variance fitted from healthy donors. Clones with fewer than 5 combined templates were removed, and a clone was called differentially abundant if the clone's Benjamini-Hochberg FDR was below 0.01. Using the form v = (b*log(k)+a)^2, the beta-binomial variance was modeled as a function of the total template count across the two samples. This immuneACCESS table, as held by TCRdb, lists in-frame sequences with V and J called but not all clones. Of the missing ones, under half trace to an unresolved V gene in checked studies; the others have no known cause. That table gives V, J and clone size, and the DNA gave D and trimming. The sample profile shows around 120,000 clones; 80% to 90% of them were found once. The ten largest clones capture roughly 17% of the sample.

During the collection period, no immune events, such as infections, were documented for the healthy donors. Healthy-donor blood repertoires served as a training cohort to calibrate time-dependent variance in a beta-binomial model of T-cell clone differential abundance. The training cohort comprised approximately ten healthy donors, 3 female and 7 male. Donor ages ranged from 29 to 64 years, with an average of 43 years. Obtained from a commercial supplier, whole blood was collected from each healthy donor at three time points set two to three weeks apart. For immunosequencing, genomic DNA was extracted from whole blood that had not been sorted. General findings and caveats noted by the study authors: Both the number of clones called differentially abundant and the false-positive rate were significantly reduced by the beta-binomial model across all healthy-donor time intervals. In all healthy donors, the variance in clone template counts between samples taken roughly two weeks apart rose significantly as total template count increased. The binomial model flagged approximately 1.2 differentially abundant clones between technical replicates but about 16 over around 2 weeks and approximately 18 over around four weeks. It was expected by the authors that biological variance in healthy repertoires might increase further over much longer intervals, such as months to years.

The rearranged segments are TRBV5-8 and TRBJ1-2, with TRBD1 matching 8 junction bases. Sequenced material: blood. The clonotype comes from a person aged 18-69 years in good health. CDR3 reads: CASSLDRGYGYTF. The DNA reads TGTGCCAGCAGCCTAGACAGGGGCTATGGCTACACCTTC.